A single sample is the source of the 23 T cell receptor beta chains below, sequenced in a study of regulatory T cells in long-lasting Graves disease. HTBI primers from iRepertoire and Arm-PCR of CDR3 regions yielded the TCR beta libraries. TCRdb independently ran MiXCR on the multiplex PCR reads; one entry per CDR3 protein. The repertoire has about 320,000 distinct CDR3 sequences, about 20% of them found once; the top ten carry roughly 40%. Indicated time point: newly diagnosed GD, antithyroid drugs for less than 3 months. Preparation of the TCR library used RNA extracted from PBMCs. The sample in question was peripheral blood mononuclear cells (PBMCs), obtained at new diagnosis, from a patient treated with antithyroid drugs. The source of these receptors is a female donor with Graves disease.

This chain uses TRBV18 with TRBJ2-5; TRBD2 matches at 9 bases. CDR3 size: 18 residues. From germline, CDR1 is KGHSH and CDR2 LQKENI. V shed 3 bases, J shed 2 bases, and the junction held 13 bases outside the gene matches. The CDR3 here is CASSPLKASGAQQETQYF. DNA of the CDR3: TGTGCCAGCTCACCCCTCAAGGCTAGCGGGGCACAACAAGAGACCCAGTACTTC.

This clonotype was seen many times. The V call is TRBV12-3 or TRBV12-4, the J call TRBJ2-7; a possible D gene is TRBD2 (6 bases). The CDR3 has 15 amino acids. V shed 2 bases and J shed 2 bases, with 13 bases lying between them. This CDR3 is CASSLRDPGAYEQYF. Written as DNA, the CDR3 is TGTGCCAGCAGTTTAAGGGACCCGGGGGCCTACGAGCAGTACTTC.

This clonotype was recorded many times. The rearrangement joins TRBV20-1 to TRBJ2-3; D uncertain. Germline CDR1 DFQATT, CDR2 SNEGSKA (reference sequence). V lost 1 base and J 6 bases, leaving 8 bases between the germline ends. CDR3 length: 12 residues. CDR3 coding DNA: TGCAGTGCTAGAGTTTGGGGTGATACGCAGTATTTT. Protein: CSARVWGDTQYF.

This clonotype was detected many times. The J gene is TRBJ1-5, the V gene TRBV6-1; the D is unclear. Germline V CDR1 and CDR2: MNHNS, SASEGT. This CDR3 spans 13 amino acids. V was cut by 5 bases and J by 8 bases, with 13 bases left in between. This CDR3 is CASSPSPLEPQHF. The CDR3 bases are TGTGCCAGCAGTCCAAGTCCTCTAGAGCCCCAGCATTTT.

The chain joins TRBV11-3 to TRBJ2-3, with 13 bases matching TRBD2. V lost 4 bases, J lost 4 bases, and 8 bases stayed unmatched. The CDR3 runs to 17 residues. CDR1 SGHNT and CDR2 YENEEA come from the germline V gene. The chain's CDR3 is CASSYTSGRGGPDTQYF. The CDR3, as DNA: TGTGCCAGCAGCTACACTAGCGGGAGGGGTGGACCAGATACGCAGTATTTT.

This clonotype was detected ten times or more. The rearrangement uses TRBV28 and TRBJ2-7; maybe TRBD1 (6 bases). The CDR3 has 13 residues. The germline V gene has CDR1 MDHEN and CDR2 SYDVKM. V shed 6 bases and J shed 2 bases, with 11 bases lying between them. In nucleotides, the CDR3 is TGTGCCAGCAGGGAGACAGGCCCCTACGAGCAGTACTTC. It specifies CASRETGPYEQYF. The variable domain in full, completed from reference TRBV28 and TRBJ2-7, reads DVKVTQSSRYLVKRTGEKVFLECVQDMDHENMFWYRQDPGLGLRLIYFSYDVKMKEKGDIPEGYSVSREKKERFSLILESASTNQTSMYLCASRETGPYEQYFGPGTRLTVT.

This clonotype was seen at least ten times. The CDR3: CASSFEAGSSYEQYF. The DNA for the CDR3 is TGTGCCAGCAGTTTTGAAGCGGGGTCCTCCTACGAGCAGTACTTC. The gene calls are TRBV27 and TRBJ2-7; 7 bases agree with TRBD2. CDR1 is MNHEY and CDR2 is SMNVEV in the germline V gene (reference sequence). V dropped 3 bases and J dropped 0; count of bases not matched to a gene: 5. The CDR3 loop spans 15 amino acids.

This clonotype was observed a handful of times. The rearrangement uses TRBV19 and TRBJ2-7; a weak D match, TRBD1 (6 bases). The CDR3 runs 13 residues. Germline V lookup: CDR1 LNHDA, CDR2 SQIVND (reference sequence). Trimming cost V 6 bases and J 0 bases, with 9 bases left between them. The CDR3 DNA sequence: TGTGCCAGTAGGGGGGCCTACTCCTACGAGCAGTACTTC. Amino acids: CASRGAYSYEQYF.

This clonotype came up many times. This sequence joins TRBV27 and TRBJ2-7; TRBD2 matches at 12 bases. Trimming took 5 bases from V and 0 from J; bases not matched to a gene: 8. The germline V gene has CDR1 MNHEY and CDR2 SMNVEV (reference sequence). The CDR3 length is 17 residues. CDR3 region: CASSPSPSGRASYEQYF. DNA of the CDR3: TGTGCCAGCAGTCCATCCCCTAGCGGGAGGGCCTCCTACGAGCAGTACTTC.

The V and J genes are TRBV5-1 and TRBJ2-7; D perhaps matches TRBD1 (6 bases). This CDR3 contains 15 residues. The V gene's germline CDR1 is SGHRS and CDR2 YFSETQ. V was shortened by 0 bases and J by 5 bases, with 15 bases between the two germline ends. CDR3 loop: CASSLGPGAGDEQYF. DNA for the CDR3: TGCGCCAGCAGCTTGGGTCCCGGGGCAGGGGACGAGCAGTACTTC. Full variable domain (remainder filled in from reference TRBV5-1 and TRBJ2-7): KAGVTQTPRYLIKTRGQQVTLSCSPISGHRSVSWYQQTPGQGLQFLFEYFSETQRNKGNFPGRFSGRQFSNSRSEMNVSTLELGDSALYLCASSLGPGAGDEQYFGPGTRLTVT.

This clonotype has at least ten counts. The chain joins TRBV19 to TRBJ2-7; 7 bases map to TRBD1. With 5 bases clipped from V and 3 bases from J, the junction kept 13 bases outside the gene matches. CDR1 is LNHDA and CDR2 is SQIVND in the germline V gene (reference sequence). CDR3 length: 16 residues. CDR3 sequence: CASSVHRDRRFYEQYF. The DNA for the CDR3 is TGTGCCAGTAGTGTGCACCGGGACAGACGTTTCTACGAGCAGTACTTC.

This clonotype was detected ten times or more. The rearrangement joins TRBV10-3 to TRBJ2-3, with D perhaps matching TRBD2 (5 bases). Germline CDR1 ENHRY, CDR2 SYGVKD. V was trimmed by 5 bases and J by 4 bases, leaving 19 bases between them. There are 16 residues in the CDR3. CDR3 protein: CAISPSGEGKPDTQYF. DNA for the CDR3: TGTGCCATCAGTCCTTCAGGTGAGGGAAAACCAGATACGCAGTATTTT.

This clonotype was seen many times. The rearrangement links TRBV12-3 or TRBV12-4 to TRBJ2-5; TRBD2 matches at 12 bases. With 6 bases clipped from V and 2 bases from J, the junction kept 10 bases outside the gene matches. This CDR3 comprises 17 residues. The CDR3 nucleotides are TGTGCCAGCAGCGCCGCTAGCGGGAGGGGGGGGCAAGAGACCCAGTACTTC. The encoded protein is CASSAASGRGGQETQYF.

Many counts were recorded for this clonotype. The V and J genes are TRBV6-1 and TRBJ1-5; D is unclear. CDR3 size: 14 residues. Looked up from germline, CDR1 is MNHNS and CDR2 is SASEGT. Trimming cost V 5 bases and J 3 bases, with 11 bases left between them. The CDR3 region is CASSIGQANQPQHF. The CDR3 DNA reads as TGTGCCAGCAGTATTGGCCAAGCCAATCAGCCCCAGCATTTT.

This clonotype was picked up many times. V usage is TRBV24-1 and J usage is TRBJ2-7, with D perhaps matching TRBD2 (5 bases). Germline V gives CDR1 KGHDR, CDR2 SFDVKD. The CDR3 length is 13 residues. The V and J ends lost 10 bases and 1 base respectively, with 13 bases between them. The CDR3 loop is CATRASGSYEQYF. In DNA form, the CDR3 reads TGTGCCACGAGGGCCTCTGGGTCCTACGAGCAGTACTTC.

This clonotype was seen repeatedly, ten times or more. The V and J genes are TRBV28 and TRBJ2-3; D is unclear. Germline V gene sequence: CDR1 MDHEN, CDR2 SYDVKM. Trimming stripped 6 bases from V and 2 bases from J, with 21 bases between. The CDR3 runs 17 residues. DNA for the CDR3: TGTGCCAGCAGCCGCGTATTATCGTTAAGAAACACAGATACGCAGTATTTT. Protein sequence: CASSRVLSLRNTDTQYF.

With respect to this clonotype: This may be a read error, as it is one base from a much larger clone. This rearrangement joins TRBV13 to TRBJ2-1; D possibly uses TRBD1 or TRBD2 (5 bases each). V was pared by 4 bases and J by 10 bases, with 23 bases between. The CDR3 loop spans 16 amino acids. Germline V CDR1 and CDR2: PRHDT, FYEKMQ (reference sequence). The CDR3 spells CASSSQQTGRGYEQFF. The CDR3 DNA sequence: TGTGCCAGCAGCTCACAGCAAACGGGGCGAGGCTACGAGCAGTTCTTC.

The chain couples TRBV12-3 or TRBV12-4 to TRBJ2-7; D ambiguous. This CDR3 comprises 15 residues. With 5 bases removed from V and 2 bases from J, the gap between germline ends came to 16 bases. The CDR3: CASSPYRERPYEQYF. The CDR3 DNA sequence: TGTGCCAGCAGTCCCTACAGAGAACGGCCCTACGAGCAGTACTTC.

This sequence joins TRBV7-9 and TRBJ2-3; D is ambiguous. CDR1 and CDR2 (germline): SEHNR, FQNEAQ (reference sequence). The germline V and J ends were trimmed by 3 bases and 2 bases, with 18 bases remaining between them. The CDR3 covers 17 residues. The DNA for the CDR3 is TGTGCCAGCAGCTTTCGAGGCGGCAGACTCCCCACAGATACGCAGTATTTT. The encoded protein is CASSFRGGRLPTDTQYF.

The rearrangement links TRBV5-5 to TRBJ1-6; no definite D call. The CDR3 spans 16 residues. The V end was cut by 4 bases, the J end by 10 bases, with 21 bases between. Per germline, CDR1 SGHKS and CDR2 YYEKEE (reference sequence). The CDR3 sequence: CASSPYSGARGSPLHF. CDR3 in DNA: TGTGCCAGCAGCCCGTATTCTGGAGCACGAGGGTCACCCCTCCACTTT. Combining the CDR3 with reference TRBV5-5 and TRBJ1-6 gives the whole variable domain DAGVTQSPTHLIKTRGQQVTLRCSPISGHKSVSWYQQVLGQGPQFIFQYYEKEERGRGNFPDRFSARQFPNYSSELNVNALLLGDSALYLCASSPYSGARGSPLHFGNGTRLTVT.

This clonotype was seen at least ten times. The chain has TRBV12-3 or TRBV12-4 and TRBJ2-5, with TRBD1 matching 7 bases. Trimming took 3 bases from V and 2 from J; bases not matched to a gene: 12. The CDR3 sequence is 17 residues long. The CDR3 DNA sequence: TGTGCCAGCAGTTTGGCAAGCTGGGGACAGCAACAAGAGACCCAGTACTTC. Amino acids: CASSLASWGQQQETQYF.

This clonotype was seen ten or more times. The chain has TRBV7-8 and TRBJ2-6; D is unresolved. The CDR3 has 13 amino acids. Trimming removed 5 bases at V and 4 bases at J, with 6 bases between. Germline CDR1 SGHVS, CDR2 FQNEAQ. This CDR3 is CASSPRGANVLTF. CDR3 nucleotide sequence: TGTGCCAGCAGCCCCCGCGGGGCCAACGTCCTGACTTTC.

The chain carries TRBV5-1 and TRBJ1-1; no clear D gene. Trimming stripped 2 bases from V and 13 bases from J, with 15 bases between. The CDR3 covers 12 residues. Looked up from germline, CDR1 is SGHRS and CDR2 is YFSETQ. Written as DNA, the CDR3 is TGCGCCAGCAGCTTAGACGGGTTAGGGTGTTTCTTT. Encoded protein: CASSLDGLGCFF.